The 26 T cell receptor beta chains below come from one sample, sequenced in a study of T cells in localized non-small cell lung cancer (dated by TCRdb to 2019 to 2021). Receptor amplification or capture employed the immunoSEQ multiplex PCR assay. This immuneACCESS table, as held by TCRdb, lists in-frame sequences with V and J called but not all clones. Of the missing ones, under half trace to an unresolved V gene in checked studies; the others have no known cause. The sample includes some 85,000 clones, with about 78% observed a single time. The ten largest clonotypes hold 15% to 20% of the sample. This specimen was PBMCs, taken before any cancer treatment. Receptors originate from a man aged 40-75 years with stage II squamous cell lung carcinoma.

As to this clone: A junction end diverges from the germline sequence, so it may reflect a read error. This rearrangement joins TRBV7-9 to TRBJ2-7, with a tentative D call TRBD1 (6 bases). The V gene's germline CDR1 is SEHNR and CDR2 FQNEAQ (reference sequence). This CDR3 has 13 residues. CDR3 DNA sequence: TGTGCCAGCAGCTTAGGGACCACCGGGACACCGAACTTC. Translating gives CASSLGTTGTPNF.

The V gene is TRBV6-1, the J gene TRBJ2-7; D is ambiguous. Trimming left V 6 bases short and J 4 bases short, with 13 bases between. The CDR3 sequence is 13 residues long. The V gene's germline CDR1 is MNHNS and CDR2 SASEGT. In nucleotides, the CDR3 is TGTGCCAGCAGAGGCAGCACATTATACGAGCAGTACTTC. Residues: CASRGSTLYEQYF.

This clone was picked up many times. The V gene is TRBV7-9, the J gene TRBJ2-7; 12 bases fit TRBD2. Trimming at V came to 5 bases and at J to 7 bases, leaving 6 bases not matched to a gene. The CDR3 covers 14 residues. The germline V gene has CDR1 SEHNR and CDR2 FQNEAQ (reference sequence). CDR3 coding DNA: TGTGCCAGCAGCATGACTAGCGGGGGAGGAGAGCAGTACTTC. Translated, it gives CASSMTSGGGEQYF. The full variable domain, with the rest looked up from reference TRBV7-9 and TRBJ2-7, is DTGVSQNPRHKITKRGQNVTFRCDPISEHNRLYWYRQTLGQGPEFLTYFQNEAQLEKSRLLSDRFSAERPKGSFSTLEIQRTEQGDSAMYLCASSMTSGGGEQYFGPGTRLTVT.

The J gene is TRBJ2-2, the V gene TRBV7-2; D unclear. V was pared by 4 bases and J by 9 bases, with 15 bases between. Per germline, CDR1 SGHTA and CDR2 FQGNSA. The CDR3 spans 14 residues. CDR3 loop: CASSSGPRRRELFF. The CDR3 region has the DNA TGTGCCAGCAGCTCAGGACCGAGACGGAGGGAGCTGTTTTTT.

The chain links TRBV5-1 to TRBJ2-7; 10 bases fit TRBD2. Trimming removed 2 bases from V and 5 bases from J; junction bases left unmatched: 10. CDR1 and CDR2 from the germline V gene are SGHRS and YFSETQ. There are 16 residues in the CDR3. CDR3 residues: CASSFPPLAGAHEQYF. Written as DNA, the CDR3 is TGCGCCAGCAGCTTCCCCCCTCTAGCGGGAGCGCACGAGCAGTACTTC.

The chain employs TRBV7-9 and TRBJ1-1, with D unclear. Trimming cost V 1 base and J 0 bases, with 6 bases left between them. The CDR3 is made up of 14 amino acids. Per the germline V gene, CDR1 is SEHNR and CDR2 is FQNEAQ (reference sequence). CDR3 loop: CASSLGLMNTEAFF. CDR3 nucleotide sequence: TGTGCCAGCAGCTTAGGACTTATGAACACTGAAGCTTTCTTT.

The chain recombines TRBV18 with TRBJ2-7; a possible D gene is TRBD1 (6 bases). The CDR3 covers 15 residues. Trimming stripped 3 bases from V and 2 bases from J, with 14 bases between. In germline, CDR1 is KGHSH, CDR2 LQKENI. DNA for the CDR3: TGTGCCAGCTCACCTCCCGGACAGTTCACCTACGAGCAGTACTTC. Amino acids: CASSPPGQFTYEQYF.

The rearrangement joins TRBV18 to TRBJ2-7; 10 bases line up with TRBD2. This CDR3 is built from 15 residues. Germline V lookup: CDR1 KGHSH, CDR2 LQKENI. V was clipped by 6 bases and J by 3 bases; unmatched bases: 8. CDR3 in amino acids: CASSLGTSELYEQYF. CDR3 bases: TGTGCCAGCTCCCTAGGGACTAGCGAGCTCTACGAGCAGTACTTC. The complete variable domain, with remaining parts taken from reference TRBV18 and TRBJ2-7, reads NAGVMQNPRHLVRRRGQEARLRCSPMKGHSHVYWYRQLPEEGLKFMVYLQKENIIDESGMPKERFSAEFPKEGPSILRIQQVVRGDSAAYFCASSLGTSELYEQYFGPGTRLTVT.

The chain combines TRBV5-1 with TRBJ1-4, with 9 bases that match TRBD1. Germline V gene sequence: CDR1 SGHRS, CDR2 YFSETQ. The ends lost 1 base at V and 8 bases at J; junction bases unmatched: 6. CDR3 length: 15 residues. The CDR3 DNA reads TGCGCCAGCAGCTTGATGGGACAGGGCGGAGAAAAACTGTTTTTT. Protein: CASSLMGQGGEKLFF.

This clone has only one observation. The genes are TRBV5-1 and TRBJ1-1; TRBD1 might be the D (6 bases). Trimming cost V 4 bases and J 1 base, with 11 bases left between them. Germline assignment: CDR1 SGHRS and CDR2 YFSETQ. This CDR3 region has 14 residues. The CDR3 here is CASSEYRENTEAFF. DNA for the CDR3: TGCGCCAGCAGCGAGTACAGGGAGAACACTGAAGCTTTCTTT.

The chain links TRBV6-5 to TRBJ1-2, with 7 bases identical to TRBD1. CDR1 and CDR2 (germline): MNHEY, SVGAGI. The CDR3 has 12 residues. Trimming took 8 bases from V and 6 from J; bases not matched to a gene: 6. CDR3 protein: CASYFQGDGYTF. The CDR3 DNA sequence: TGTGCCAGCTATTTCCAGGGGGATGGCTACACCTTC.

The gene calls are TRBV6-5 and TRBJ2-7; D not certain. The length of the CDR3 is 14 residues. CDR1 MNHEY and CDR2 SVGAGI come from the germline V gene. Trimming left V 6 bases short and J 4 bases short, with 16 bases between. The CDR3 is CASSQFPPPYEQYF. CDR3 coding DNA: TGTGCCAGCAGCCAATTTCCCCCCCCTTACGAGCAGTACTTC.

The V and J genes are TRBV7-9 and TRBJ2-1; 8 bases are a match to TRBD2. Germline V gene lookup returns CDR1 SEHNR and CDR2 FQNEAQ (reference sequence). This CDR3 has 15 amino acids. V shed 5 bases and J 6 bases; nucleotides not matched to a gene: 9. CDR3 amino acids: CASSPGSGSGNEQFF. DNA of the CDR3: TGTGCCAGCAGCCCGGGGAGCGGGAGCGGCAATGAGCAGTTCTTC.

This clone was observed a few times. The chain is built from TRBV30 and TRBJ1-5, with D possibly TRBD1 on 6 matching bases. Germline V gives CDR1 GTSNPN, CDR2 SVGIG (reference sequence). The CDR3 runs to 13 residues. Between the trimmed V and J ends, which lost 2 bases and 6 bases, there was a span of 11 bases. The DNA for the CDR3 is TGTGCCTGGAGTAAGGGGGAGGTTCAGCCCCAGCATTTT. Translating it yields CAWSKGEVQPQHF. Full variable domain (missing parts from reference TRBV30 and TRBJ1-5): SQTIHQWPATLVQPVGSPLSLECTVEGTSNPNLYWYRQAAGRGLQLLFYSVGIGQISSEVPQNLSASRPQDRQFILSSKKLLLSDSGFYLCAWSKGEVQPQHFGDGTRLSIL.

The chain links TRBV5-1 to TRBJ2-2, with D unresolved. CDR3 length: 11 residues. Trimming took 3 bases from V and 5 from J, leaving 2 bases between them. Germline V gene sequence: CDR1 SGHRS, CDR2 YFSETQ. The CDR3 DNA reads as TGCGCCAGCAGCTCGACCGGGGAGCTGTTTTTT. Translating it yields CASSSTGELFF.

This rearrangement joins TRBV18 to TRBJ1-1; D is uncertain. The CDR3 loop spans 14 amino acids. The germline CDR1 and CDR2 sequences are KGHSH and LQKENI. V was pared by 2 bases and J by 1 base, with 8 bases between. CDR3 sequence (DNA): TGTGCCAGCTCACCAAAGGTCACGAACACTGAAGCTTTCTTT. Encoded protein: CASSPKVTNTEAFF.

The chain has TRBV7-8 and TRBJ2-7, with 14 bases matching TRBD2. CDR3 length: 16 amino acids. CDR1 SGHVS and CDR2 FQNEAQ come from the germline V gene. The ends lost 11 bases at V and 2 bases at J; junction bases unmatched: 11. CDR3 nucleotide sequence: TGTGCCTCCACCCCGACTAGCGGGGGGGGAGCCTACGAGCAGTACTTC. Encoded protein: CASTPTSGGGAYEQYF.

V gene TRBV30 combines with J gene TRBJ1-5, with TRBD1 as a possible D gene (5 bases). The CDR3 extends over 11 amino acids. Germline lookup yields CDR1 GTSNPN and CDR2 SVGIG (reference sequence). V lost 5 bases and J 6 bases, leaving 8 bases between the germline ends. The CDR3: CAWGTGQPQHF. The CDR3 DNA reads as TGTGCCTGGGGGACGGGTCAGCCCCAGCATTTT.

This sequence joins TRBV27 and TRBJ2-3; 8 bases map to TRBD2. Losses at the gene ends were 8 bases for V and 0 bases for J; bases not matched to a gene: 4. The CDR3 runs to 14 residues. Germline lookup yields CDR1 MNHEY and CDR2 SMNVEV (reference sequence). The CDR3 DNA reads as TGTGCCAGCCGCGCGGGGGGAAGCACAGATACGCAGTATTTT. Amino acids: CASRAGGSTDTQYF.

This clone has a single count. The genes are TRBV6-5 and TRBJ2-2; D unclear. V was trimmed by 6 bases and J by 2 bases, leaving 10 bases between them. The CDR3 loop spans 14 amino acids. Germline CDR1 reads MNHEY; CDR2 reads SVGAGI. The CDR3 loop is CASSLDINTGELFF. DNA for the CDR3: TGTGCCAGCAGCCTCGACATAAACACCGGGGAGCTGTTTTTT.

The chain carries TRBV6-1 and TRBJ1-6; D gene ambiguous. Trimming left V 1 base short and J 9 bases short, with 13 bases between. The germline V gene has CDR1 MNHNS and CDR2 SASEGT. The CDR3 spans 15 residues. Here the CDR3 reads CASSEDSNPISPLHF. The CDR3 DNA is TGTGCCAGCAGTGAAGATAGTAATCCCATTTCACCCCTCCACTTT.

The J gene is TRBJ2-6, the V gene TRBV5-5; tentatively, D is TRBD1 (5 bases). The CDR3 runs to 16 residues. The V gene lost 1 base and the J gene lost 0 bases, with 8 bases spanning the gap. CDR1 and CDR2 (germline): SGHKS, YYEKEE (reference sequence). CDR3 sequence (DNA): TGTGCCAGCAGCTTGCAGGGCCCCTCTGGGGCCAACGTCCTGACTTTC. Amino acids: CASSLQGPSGANVLTF.

The chain couples TRBV5-8 to TRBJ2-7, with D possibly matching TRBD1 (6 bases). The CDR3 has 15 residues. Trimming removed 5 bases from V and 0 bases from J, with 15 bases in between. CDR1 and CDR2 from the germline V gene are SGHTS and YDEGEE. In DNA form, the CDR3 reads TGTGCCAGCAGACTCGGACAGTCACGCTCCTACGAGCAGTACTTC. This codes for CASRLGQSRSYEQYF. Full variable domain (outside the CDR3, taken from reference TRBV5-8 and TRBJ2-7): EAGVTQSPTHLIKTRGQQATLRCSPISGHTSVYWYQQALGLGLQFLLWYDEGEERNRGNFPPRFSGRQFPNYSSELNVNALELEDSALYLCASRLGQSRSYEQYFGPGTRLTVT.

As concerns this clone: One junction end does not reproduce the germline sequence, and a read error may be involved. V is TRBV7-7 and J is TRBJ2-2; 11 bases match TRBD2. This CDR3 has 16 amino acids. The germline V gene encodes CDR1 SSHAT and CDR2 FNYEAQ (reference sequence). The CDR3 DNA reads TGTGCTAGCAGCCAAACCGGACTAGCGGGCACCGGGGAGCTGTTTTTT. Amino acid sequence: CASSQTGLAGTGELFF.

This chain uses TRBV6-5 with TRBJ1-1; D perhaps matches TRBD1 (5 bases). CDR3 length: 14 residues. The ends were cut back, 5 bases at V and 4 bases at J, with 14 bases in the middle. Germline lookup yields CDR1 MNHEY and CDR2 SVGAGI. CDR3 loop: CASSPTEQTTEAFF. The CDR3 DNA reads as TGTGCCAGCAGTCCGACAGAACAAACCACTGAAGCTTTCTTT.

J is TRBJ1-2 and V is TRBV27, with D possibly matching TRBD1 (6 bases). V was clipped by 2 bases and J by 2 bases, with 6 bases between them. Germline V CDR1 and CDR2: MNHEY, SMNVEV (reference sequence). The CDR3 runs 13 residues. DNA for the CDR3: TGTGCCAGCAGTTTAAGGGGGAACTATGGCTACACCTTC. It specifies CASSLRGNYGYTF.